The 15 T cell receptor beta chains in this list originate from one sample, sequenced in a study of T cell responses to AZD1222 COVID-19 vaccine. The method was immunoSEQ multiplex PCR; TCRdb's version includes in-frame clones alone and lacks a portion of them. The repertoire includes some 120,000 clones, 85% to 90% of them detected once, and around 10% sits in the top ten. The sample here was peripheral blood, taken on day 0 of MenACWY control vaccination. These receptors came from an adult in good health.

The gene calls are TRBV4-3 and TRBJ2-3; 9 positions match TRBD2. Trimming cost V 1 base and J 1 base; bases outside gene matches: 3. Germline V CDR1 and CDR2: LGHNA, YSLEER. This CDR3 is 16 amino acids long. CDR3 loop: CASSQGRGRGTDTQYF. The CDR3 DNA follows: TGCGCCAGCAGCCAAGGGCGCGGGAGGGGCACAGATACGCAGTATTTT.

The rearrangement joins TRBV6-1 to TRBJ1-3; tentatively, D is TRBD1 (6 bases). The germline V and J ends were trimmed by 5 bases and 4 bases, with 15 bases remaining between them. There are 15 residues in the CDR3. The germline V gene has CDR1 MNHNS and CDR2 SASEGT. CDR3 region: CASSQTGTSGNTIYF. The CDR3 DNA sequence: TGTGCCAGCAGTCAGACCGGGACATCAGGAAACACCATATATTTT.

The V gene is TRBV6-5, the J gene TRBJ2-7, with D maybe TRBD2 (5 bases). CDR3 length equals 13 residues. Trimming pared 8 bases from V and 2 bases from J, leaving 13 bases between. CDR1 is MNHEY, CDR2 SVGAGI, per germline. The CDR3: CASGASPTYEQYF. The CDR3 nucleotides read TGTGCCAGCGGAGCTAGCCCGACCTACGAGCAGTACTTC.

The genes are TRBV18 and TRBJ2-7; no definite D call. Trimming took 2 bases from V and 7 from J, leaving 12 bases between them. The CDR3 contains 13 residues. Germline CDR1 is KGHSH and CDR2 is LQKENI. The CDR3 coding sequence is TGTGCCAGCTCACCAACCGGGCTTTTGGAGCAGTACTTC. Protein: CASSPTGLLEQYF.

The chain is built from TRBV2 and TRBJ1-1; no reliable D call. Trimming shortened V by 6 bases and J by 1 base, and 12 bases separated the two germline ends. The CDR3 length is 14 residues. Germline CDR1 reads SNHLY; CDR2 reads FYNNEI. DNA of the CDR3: TGTGCCAGCAGGGCAAGGGTGGAGAACACTGAAGCTTTCTTT. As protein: CASRARVENTEAFF.

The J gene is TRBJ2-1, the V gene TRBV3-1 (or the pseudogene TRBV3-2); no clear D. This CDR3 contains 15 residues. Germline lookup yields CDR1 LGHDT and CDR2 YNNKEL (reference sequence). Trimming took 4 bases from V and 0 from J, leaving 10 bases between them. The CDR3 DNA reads TGTGCCAGCAGCCCCCGGCGGACCTCCTACAATGAGCAGTTCTTC. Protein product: CASSPRRTSYNEQFF.

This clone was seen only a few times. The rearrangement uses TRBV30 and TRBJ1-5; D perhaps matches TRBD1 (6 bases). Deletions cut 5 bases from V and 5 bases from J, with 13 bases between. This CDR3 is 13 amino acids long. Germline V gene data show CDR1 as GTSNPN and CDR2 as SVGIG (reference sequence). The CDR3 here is CAWAGGPDQPQHF. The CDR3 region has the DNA TGTGCCTGGGCTGGGGGGCCTGATCAGCCCCAGCATTTT. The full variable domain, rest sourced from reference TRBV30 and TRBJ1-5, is SQTIHQWPATLVQPVGSPLSLECTVEGTSNPNLYWYRQAAGRGLQLLFYSVGIGQISSEVPQNLSASRPQDRQFILSSKKLLLSDSGFYLCAWAGGPDQPQHFGDGTRLSIL.

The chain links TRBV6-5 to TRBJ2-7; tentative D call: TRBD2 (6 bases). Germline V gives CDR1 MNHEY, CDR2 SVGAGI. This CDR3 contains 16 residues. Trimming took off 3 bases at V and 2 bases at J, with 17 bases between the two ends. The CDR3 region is CASSYPPGTGPYEQYF. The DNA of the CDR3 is TGTGCCAGCAGTTATCCTCCCGGGACTGGACCCTACGAGCAGTACTTC.

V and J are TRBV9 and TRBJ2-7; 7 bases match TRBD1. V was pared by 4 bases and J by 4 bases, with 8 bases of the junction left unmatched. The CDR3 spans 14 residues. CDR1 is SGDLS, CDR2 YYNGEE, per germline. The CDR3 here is CASSSTGAEYEQYF. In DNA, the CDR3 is TGTGCCAGCAGCAGCACAGGGGCTGAGTACGAGCAGTACTTC. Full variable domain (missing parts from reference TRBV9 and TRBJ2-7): DSGVTQTPKHLITATGQRVTLRCSPRSGDLSVYWYQQSLDQGLQFLIQYYNGEERAKGNILERFSAQQFPDLHSELNLSSLELGDSALYFCASSSTGAEYEQYFGPGTRLTVT.

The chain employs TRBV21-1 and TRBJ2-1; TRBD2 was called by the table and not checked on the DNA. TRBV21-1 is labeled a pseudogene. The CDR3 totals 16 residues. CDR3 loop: CASRKRERTPINEQFF. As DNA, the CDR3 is TGTGCCAGCAGAAAGCGGGAGCGGACCCCTATCAATGAGCAGTTCTTC.

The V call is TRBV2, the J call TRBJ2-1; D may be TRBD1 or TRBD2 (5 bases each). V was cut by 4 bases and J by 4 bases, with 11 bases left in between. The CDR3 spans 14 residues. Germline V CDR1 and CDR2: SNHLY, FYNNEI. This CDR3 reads CASSARDGYNEQFF. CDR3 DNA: TGTGCCAGCAGTGCCAGGGACGGGTACAATGAGCAGTTCTTC.

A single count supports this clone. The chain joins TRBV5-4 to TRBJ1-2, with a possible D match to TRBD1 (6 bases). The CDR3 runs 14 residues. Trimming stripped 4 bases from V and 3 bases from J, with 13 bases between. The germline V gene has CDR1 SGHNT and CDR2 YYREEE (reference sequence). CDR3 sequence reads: CASSPRDIDYGYTF. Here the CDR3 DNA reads TGTGCCAGCAGCCCTCGGGACATAGACTATGGCTACACCTTC.

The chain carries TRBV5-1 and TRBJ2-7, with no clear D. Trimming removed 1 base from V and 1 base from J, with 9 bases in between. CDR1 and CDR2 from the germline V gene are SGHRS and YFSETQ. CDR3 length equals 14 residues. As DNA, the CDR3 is TGCGCCAGCAGCTTGATGGGCAGGTCCTACGAGCAGTACTTC. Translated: CASSLMGRSYEQYF.

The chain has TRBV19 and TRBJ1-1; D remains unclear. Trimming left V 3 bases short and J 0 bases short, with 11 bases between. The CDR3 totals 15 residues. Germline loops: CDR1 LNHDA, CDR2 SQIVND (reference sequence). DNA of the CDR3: TGTGCCAGTAGTATTGGGCAGGTCATGAACACTGAAGCTTTCTTT. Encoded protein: CASSIGQVMNTEAFF.

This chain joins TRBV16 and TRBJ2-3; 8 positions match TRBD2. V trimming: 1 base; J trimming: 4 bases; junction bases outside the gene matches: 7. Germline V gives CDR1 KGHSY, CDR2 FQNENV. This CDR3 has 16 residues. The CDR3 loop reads CASSQFTLAESDTQYF. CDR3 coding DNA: TGTGCCAGCAGCCAATTTACACTAGCGGAGTCAGATACGCAGTATTTT.